The rows below give T cell receptor beta chains drawn from one sample of a study of T cells in Graves' hyperthyroidism and ophthalmopathy. TCRdb reanalysed the multiplex PCR reads using MiXCR and keeps one entry per CDR3 protein. The sample carries about 360,000 distinct CDR3 sequences, roughly 13% recorded once. Sequencing was done on a sample of blood. These receptors were taken from a woman younger than 30 with Graves' hyperthyroidism. Each CDR3 is given with its conserved first and last residue.

CDR3aa | v_gene
CASSPPGGGPNTEAFF | TRBV28
CASSLRTVYEQYF | TRBV7-9
CASSPAMTSSEQYF | TRBV7-2
CASSDGAPGQGFQDTQYF | TRBV27
CASSQGITLYEQYF | TRBV4-3
CASSPNSTGSTDTQYF | TRBV9
CASSPRSPGTEAFF | TRBV5-1
CASSRDGYRETQYF | TRBV7-8
CASSRSGAPLRGTDTQYF | TRBV6-1
CAWMTPGQLYEQYF | TRBV30
CASSPERGRGNQPQHF | TRBV18
CASQAWVREGIVNEQFF | TRBV7-9
CAISWASSGGAYEQFF | TRBV10-3
CASRSTGDLDYGYTF | TRBV11-2
CASGLGGASDTQYF | TRBV12-5
CASSEAPERSSYEHYF | TRBV6-1
CATSRGRGSTGELFF | TRBV15
CASSSSHQPPYEQYF | TRBV12-3/TRBV12-4
CASSHQQGSGNTIYF | TRBV14
CASSPSYTEAFF | TRBV12-3/TRBV12-4
CASSPPGGFHGTQYF | TRBV9
CASSPGASSSYEQYF | TRBV12-3/TRBV12-4
CASSLGTGIGQPQHF | TRBV9
CASSLGTGISPLHF | TRBV5-1
CASSESGESQPQHF | TRBV2
CASSLPGLGLETQYF | TRBV9
CAWSPAQNTEAFF | TRBV30
CASSQVAAPEQYF | TRBV4-1
CASSQTGRVTFF | TRBV28
CASSLRRVGGEQYF | TRBV27
CSARDKGRGTGSGETQYF | TRBV20-1